This TCR beta chain was sequenced for a study of control samples from healthy donors and cancer patients. Data came from immunoSEQ multiplex PCR; TCRdb stores just in-frame clones and leaves some out. There are 90,000 to 100,000 clones in the sample; around nine tenths occur only once, and roughly 3.4% lies in the top ten. V dropped 1 base and J dropped 8 bases, with 6 bases sitting between them. This CDR3 contains 12 residues. The chain uses TRBV12-3 or TRBV12-4 and TRBJ2-1; no reliable D call. The sample consisted of blood. This TCR derives from a woman aged 18-29 years in good health. CDR3: CASSLGRDEQFF. The CDR3 DNA reads TGTGCCAGCAGTTTAGGAAGGGATGAGCAGTTCTTC.